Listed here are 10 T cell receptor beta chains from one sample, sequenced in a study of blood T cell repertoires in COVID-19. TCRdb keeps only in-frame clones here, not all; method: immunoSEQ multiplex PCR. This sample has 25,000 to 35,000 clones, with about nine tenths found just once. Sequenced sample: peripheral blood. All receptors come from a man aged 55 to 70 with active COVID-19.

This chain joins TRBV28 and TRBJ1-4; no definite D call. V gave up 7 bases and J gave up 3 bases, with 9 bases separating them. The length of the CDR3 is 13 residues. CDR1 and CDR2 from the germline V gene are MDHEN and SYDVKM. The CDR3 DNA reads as TGTGCCAGCACGGAGTTATCTAATGAAAAACTGTTTTTT. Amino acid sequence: CASTELSNEKLFF.

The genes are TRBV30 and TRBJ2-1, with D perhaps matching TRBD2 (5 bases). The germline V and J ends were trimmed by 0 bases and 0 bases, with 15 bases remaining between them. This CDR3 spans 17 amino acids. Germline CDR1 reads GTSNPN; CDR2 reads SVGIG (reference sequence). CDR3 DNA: TGTGCCTGGAGTGTAAGGCTAGCCCCCGACTCCTACAATGAGCAGTTCTTC. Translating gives CAWSVRLAPDSYNEQFF.

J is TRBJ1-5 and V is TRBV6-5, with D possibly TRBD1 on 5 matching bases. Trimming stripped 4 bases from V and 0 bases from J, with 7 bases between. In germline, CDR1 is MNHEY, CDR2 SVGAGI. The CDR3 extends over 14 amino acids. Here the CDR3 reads CASSFQGSNQPQHF. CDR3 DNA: TGTGCCAGCAGTTTTCAGGGTAGCAATCAGCCCCAGCATTTT.

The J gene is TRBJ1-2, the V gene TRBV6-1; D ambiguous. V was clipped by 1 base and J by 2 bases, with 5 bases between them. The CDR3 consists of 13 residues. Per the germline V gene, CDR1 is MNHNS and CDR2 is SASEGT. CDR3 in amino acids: CASSEGGNYGYTF. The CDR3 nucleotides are TGTGCCAGCAGTGAAGGAGGGAACTATGGCTACACCTTC.

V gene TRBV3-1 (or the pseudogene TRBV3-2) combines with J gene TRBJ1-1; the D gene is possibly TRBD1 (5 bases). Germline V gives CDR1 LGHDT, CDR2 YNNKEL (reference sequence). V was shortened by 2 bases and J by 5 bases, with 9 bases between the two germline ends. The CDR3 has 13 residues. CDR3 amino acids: CASSQQGGTEAFF. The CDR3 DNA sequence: TGTGCCAGCAGCCAACAGGGTGGAACTGAAGCTTTCTTT.

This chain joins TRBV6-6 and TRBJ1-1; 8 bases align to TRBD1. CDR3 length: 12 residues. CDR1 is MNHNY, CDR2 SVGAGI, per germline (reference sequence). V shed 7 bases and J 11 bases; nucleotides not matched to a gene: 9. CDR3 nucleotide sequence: TGTGCCAGCATAGTCCCAGGGGGCCTCGCTTTCTTT. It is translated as CASIVPGGLAFF.

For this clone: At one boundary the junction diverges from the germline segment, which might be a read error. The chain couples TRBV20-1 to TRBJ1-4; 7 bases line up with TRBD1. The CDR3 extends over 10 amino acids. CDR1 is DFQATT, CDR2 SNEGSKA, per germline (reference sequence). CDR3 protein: CSATPGQPVF. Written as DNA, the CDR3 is TGCAGTGCTACTCCGGGACAGCCAGTGTTT.

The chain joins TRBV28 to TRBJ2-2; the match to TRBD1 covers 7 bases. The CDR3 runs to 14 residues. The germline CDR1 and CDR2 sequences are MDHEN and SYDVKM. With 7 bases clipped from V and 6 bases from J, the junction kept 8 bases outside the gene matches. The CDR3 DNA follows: TGTGCCAGCACTGAGACAGGGCGGGCCGGGGAGCTGTTTTTT. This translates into CASTETGRAGELFF.

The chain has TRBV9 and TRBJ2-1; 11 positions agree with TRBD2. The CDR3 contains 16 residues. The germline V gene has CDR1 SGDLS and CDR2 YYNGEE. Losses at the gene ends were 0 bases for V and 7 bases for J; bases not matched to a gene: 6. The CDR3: CASSVDGSGGANEQFF. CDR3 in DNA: TGTGCCAGCAGCGTAGACGGTAGCGGGGGGGCTAATGAGCAGTTCTTC.

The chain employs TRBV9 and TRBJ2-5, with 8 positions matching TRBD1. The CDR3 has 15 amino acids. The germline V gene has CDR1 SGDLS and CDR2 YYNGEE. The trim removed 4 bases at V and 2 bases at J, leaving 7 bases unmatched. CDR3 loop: CASSRDRGGQETQYF. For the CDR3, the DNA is TGTGCCAGCAGCAGAGACAGGGGTGGACAAGAGACCCAGTACTTC.